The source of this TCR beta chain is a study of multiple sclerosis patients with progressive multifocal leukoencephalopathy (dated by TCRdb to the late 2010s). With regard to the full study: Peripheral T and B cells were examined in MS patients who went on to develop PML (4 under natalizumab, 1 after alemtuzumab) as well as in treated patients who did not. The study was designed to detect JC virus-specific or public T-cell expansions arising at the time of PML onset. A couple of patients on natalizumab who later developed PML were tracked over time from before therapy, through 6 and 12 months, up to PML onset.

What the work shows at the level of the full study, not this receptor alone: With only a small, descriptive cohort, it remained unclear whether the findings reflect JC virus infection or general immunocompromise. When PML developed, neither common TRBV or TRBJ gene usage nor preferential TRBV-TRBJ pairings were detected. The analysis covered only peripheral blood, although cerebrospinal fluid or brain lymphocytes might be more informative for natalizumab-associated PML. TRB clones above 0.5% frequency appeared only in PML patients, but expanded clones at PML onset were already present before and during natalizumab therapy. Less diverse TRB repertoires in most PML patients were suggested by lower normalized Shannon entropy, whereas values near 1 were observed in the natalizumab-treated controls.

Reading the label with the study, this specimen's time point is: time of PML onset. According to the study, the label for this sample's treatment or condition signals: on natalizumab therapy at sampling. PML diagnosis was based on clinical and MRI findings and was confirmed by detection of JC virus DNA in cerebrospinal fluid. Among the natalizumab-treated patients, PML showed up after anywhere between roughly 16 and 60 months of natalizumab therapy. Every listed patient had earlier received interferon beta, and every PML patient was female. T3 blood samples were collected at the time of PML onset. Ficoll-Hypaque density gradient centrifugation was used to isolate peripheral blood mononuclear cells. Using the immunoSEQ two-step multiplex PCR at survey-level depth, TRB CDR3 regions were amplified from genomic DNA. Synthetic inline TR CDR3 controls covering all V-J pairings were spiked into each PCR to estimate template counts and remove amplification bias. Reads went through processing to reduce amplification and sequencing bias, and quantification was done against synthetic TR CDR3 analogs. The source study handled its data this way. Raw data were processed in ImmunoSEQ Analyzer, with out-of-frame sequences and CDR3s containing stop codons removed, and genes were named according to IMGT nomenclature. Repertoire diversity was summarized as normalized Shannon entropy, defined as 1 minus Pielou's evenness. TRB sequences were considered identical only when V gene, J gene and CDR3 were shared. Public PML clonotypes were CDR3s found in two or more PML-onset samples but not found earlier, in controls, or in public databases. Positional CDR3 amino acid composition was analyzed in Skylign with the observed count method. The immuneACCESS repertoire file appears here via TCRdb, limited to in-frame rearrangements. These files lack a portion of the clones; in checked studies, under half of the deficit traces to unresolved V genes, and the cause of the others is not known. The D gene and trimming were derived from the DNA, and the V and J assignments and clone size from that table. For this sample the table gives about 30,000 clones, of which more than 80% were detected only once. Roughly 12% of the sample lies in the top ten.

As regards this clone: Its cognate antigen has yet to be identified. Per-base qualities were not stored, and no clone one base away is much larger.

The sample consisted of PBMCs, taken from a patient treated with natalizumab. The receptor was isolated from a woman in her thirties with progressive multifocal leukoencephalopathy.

The DNA is TGTGCCACGATTTCGAGGGGGCTGGGCACTGAAGCTTTCTTT. This translates into CATISRGLGTEAFF. Recombination joined TRBV27 with TRBJ1-1, with 7 junctional bases fitting TRBD1. The V end gives up 10 bases and the J end 4 bases, leaving 12 bases in the junction not matched to a gene. The CDR3 spans 14 residues, from the cysteine through the phenylalanine. CDR3 DNA only is kept here, 42 bases in frame from base 1. CDR1 and CDR2 are drawn from the germline V gene (reference sequence): MNHEY, SMNVEV.